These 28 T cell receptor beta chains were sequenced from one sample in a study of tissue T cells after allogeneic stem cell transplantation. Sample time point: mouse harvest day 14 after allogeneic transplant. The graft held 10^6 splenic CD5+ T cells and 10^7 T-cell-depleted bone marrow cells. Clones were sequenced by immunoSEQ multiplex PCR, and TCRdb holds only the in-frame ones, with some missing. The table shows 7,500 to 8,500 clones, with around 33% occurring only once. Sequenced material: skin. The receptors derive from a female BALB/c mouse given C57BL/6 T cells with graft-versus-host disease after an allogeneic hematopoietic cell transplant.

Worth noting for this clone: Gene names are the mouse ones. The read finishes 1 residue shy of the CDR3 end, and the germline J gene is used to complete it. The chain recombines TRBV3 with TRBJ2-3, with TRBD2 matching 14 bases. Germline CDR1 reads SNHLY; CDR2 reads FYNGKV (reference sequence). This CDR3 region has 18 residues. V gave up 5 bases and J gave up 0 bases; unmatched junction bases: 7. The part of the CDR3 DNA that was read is TGTGCCAGCAGCCCGGGACTGGGGGGGCGGGGGAGTGCAGAAACGCTGTAT. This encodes CASSPGLGGRGSAETLY. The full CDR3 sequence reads CASSPGLGGRGSAETLYF.

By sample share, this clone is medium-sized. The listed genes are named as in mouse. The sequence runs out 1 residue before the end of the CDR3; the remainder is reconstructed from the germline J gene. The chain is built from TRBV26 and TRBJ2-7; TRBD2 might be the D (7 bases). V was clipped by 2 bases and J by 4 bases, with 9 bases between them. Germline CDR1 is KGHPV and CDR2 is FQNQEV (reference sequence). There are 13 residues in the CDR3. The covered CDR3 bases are TGTGCCAGCAGTCTGCGGGGGGCGTATGAACAGTAC. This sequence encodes CASSLRGAYEQY. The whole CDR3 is CASSLRGAYEQYF.

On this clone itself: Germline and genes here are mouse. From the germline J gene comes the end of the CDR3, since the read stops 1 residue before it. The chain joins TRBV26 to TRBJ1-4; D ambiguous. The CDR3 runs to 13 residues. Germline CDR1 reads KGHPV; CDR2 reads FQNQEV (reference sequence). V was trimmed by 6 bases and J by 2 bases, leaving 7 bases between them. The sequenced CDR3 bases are TGTGCCAGCAGCCCCGGCTCCAACGAAAGATTATTT. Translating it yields CASSPGSNERLF. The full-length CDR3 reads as CASSPGSNERLFF.

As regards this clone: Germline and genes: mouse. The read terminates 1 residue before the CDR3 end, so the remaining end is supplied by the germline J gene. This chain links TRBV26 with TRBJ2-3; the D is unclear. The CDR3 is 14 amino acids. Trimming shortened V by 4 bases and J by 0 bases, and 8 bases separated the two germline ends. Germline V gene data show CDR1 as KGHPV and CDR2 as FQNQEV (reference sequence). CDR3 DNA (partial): TGTGCCAGCAGTCCACACCCTAGTGCAGAAACGCTGTAT. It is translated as CASSPHPSAETLY. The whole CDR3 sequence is CASSPHPSAETLYF.

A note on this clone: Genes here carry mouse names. The part of the CDR3 DNA that was read is TGTGCTAGCAGTTTAAAAACGCTGTAT. This translates into CASSLKTLY. The entire CDR3 is CASSLKTLYF. The J gene is TRBJ2-3, the V gene TRBV29; no clear D. The read terminates 1 residue before the CDR3 end, so the remaining end is supplied by the germline J gene. Germline CDR1 MSHET, CDR2 SYDVDS. There are 10 residues in the CDR3. V was cut by 2 bases and J by 7 bases, with 1 base left in between.

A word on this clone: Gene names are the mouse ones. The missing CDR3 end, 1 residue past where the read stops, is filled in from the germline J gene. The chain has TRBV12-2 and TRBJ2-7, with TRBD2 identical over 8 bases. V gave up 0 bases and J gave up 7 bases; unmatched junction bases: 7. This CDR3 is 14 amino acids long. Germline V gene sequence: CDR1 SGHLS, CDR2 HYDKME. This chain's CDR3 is CASSLGGGRREQYF. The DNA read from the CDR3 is TGTGCCAGCTCTCTCGGGGGGGGGCGAAGAGAACAGTAC.

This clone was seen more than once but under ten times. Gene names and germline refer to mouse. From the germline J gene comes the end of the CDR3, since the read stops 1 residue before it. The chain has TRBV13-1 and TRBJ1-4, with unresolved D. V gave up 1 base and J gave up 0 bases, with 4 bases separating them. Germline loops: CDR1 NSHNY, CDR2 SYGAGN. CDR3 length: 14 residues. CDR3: CASSDLFSNERLFF. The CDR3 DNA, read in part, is TGTGCCAGCAGTGATCTTTTTTCCAACGAAAGATTATTT. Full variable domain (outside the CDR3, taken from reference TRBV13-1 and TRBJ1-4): EAAVTQSPRNKVTVTGGNVTLSCRQTNSHNYMYWYRQDTGHGLRLIHYSYGAGNLRIGDVPDGYKATRTTQEDFFLLLELASPSQTSLYFCASSDLFSNERLFFGHGTKLSVL.

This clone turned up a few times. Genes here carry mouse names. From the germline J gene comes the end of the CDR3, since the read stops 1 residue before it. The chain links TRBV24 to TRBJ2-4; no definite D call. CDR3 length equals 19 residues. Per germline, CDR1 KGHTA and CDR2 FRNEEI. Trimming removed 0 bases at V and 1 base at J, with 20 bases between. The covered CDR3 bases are TGTGCCAGCAGTCTGTATTCGACGGGGAGACCTCTAGGTCAAAACACCTTGTAC. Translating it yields CASSLYSTGRPLGQNTLY. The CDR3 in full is CASSLYSTGRPLGQNTLYF.

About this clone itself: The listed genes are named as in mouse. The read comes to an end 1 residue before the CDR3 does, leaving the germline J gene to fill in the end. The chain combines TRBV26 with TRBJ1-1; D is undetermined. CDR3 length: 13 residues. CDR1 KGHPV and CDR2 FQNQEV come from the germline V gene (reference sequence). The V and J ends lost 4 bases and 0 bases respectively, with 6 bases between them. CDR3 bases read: TGTGCCAGCAGTCAGGGATCAAACACAGAAGTCTTC. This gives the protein CASSQGSNTEVF. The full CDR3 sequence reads CASSQGSNTEVFF.

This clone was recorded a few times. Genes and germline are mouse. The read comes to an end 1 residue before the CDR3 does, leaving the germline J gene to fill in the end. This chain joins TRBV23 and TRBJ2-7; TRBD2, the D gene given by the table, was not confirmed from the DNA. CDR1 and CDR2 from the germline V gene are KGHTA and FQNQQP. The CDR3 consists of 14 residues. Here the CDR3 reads CSSSPTGSSYEQYF. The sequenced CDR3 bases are TGCTCCAGCAGTCCCACTGGGAGCTCCTATGAACAGTAC. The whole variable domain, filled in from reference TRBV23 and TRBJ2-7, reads DAAVTQKPRYLIKMKGQEAEMKCIPEKGHTAVFWYQQKQSKELKFLIYFQNQQPLDQIDMVKERFSAVCPSSSLCSLGIRTCEAEDSALYLCSSSPTGSSYEQYFGPGTRLTVL.

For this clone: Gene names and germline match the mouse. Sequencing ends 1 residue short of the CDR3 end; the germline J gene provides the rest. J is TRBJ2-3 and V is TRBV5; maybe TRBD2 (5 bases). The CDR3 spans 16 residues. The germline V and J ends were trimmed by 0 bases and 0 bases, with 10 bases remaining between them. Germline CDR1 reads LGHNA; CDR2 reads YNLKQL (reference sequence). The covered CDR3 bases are TGTGCCAGCAGCCAAGAGCGGCTGGGTAGTGCAGAAACGCTGTAT. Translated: CASSQERLGSAETLY. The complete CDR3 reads CASSQERLGSAETLYF.

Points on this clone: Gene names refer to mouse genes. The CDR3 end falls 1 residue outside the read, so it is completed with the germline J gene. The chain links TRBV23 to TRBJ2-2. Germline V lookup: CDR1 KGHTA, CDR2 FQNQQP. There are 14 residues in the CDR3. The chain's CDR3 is CSSSNGINTGQLYF. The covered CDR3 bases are TGCTCCAGCAGTAACGGGATAAACACCGGGCAGCTCTAC.

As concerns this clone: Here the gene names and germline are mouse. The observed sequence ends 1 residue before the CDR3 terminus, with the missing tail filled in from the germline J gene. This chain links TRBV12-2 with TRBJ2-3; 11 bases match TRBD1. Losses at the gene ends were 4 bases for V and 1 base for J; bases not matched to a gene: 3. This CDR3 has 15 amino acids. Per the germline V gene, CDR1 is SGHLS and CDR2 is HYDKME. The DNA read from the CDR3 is TGTGCCAGCTCCCGGACAGGGGGCGGTGCAGAAACGCTGTAT. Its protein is CASSRTGGGAETLY. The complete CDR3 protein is CASSRTGGGAETLYF.

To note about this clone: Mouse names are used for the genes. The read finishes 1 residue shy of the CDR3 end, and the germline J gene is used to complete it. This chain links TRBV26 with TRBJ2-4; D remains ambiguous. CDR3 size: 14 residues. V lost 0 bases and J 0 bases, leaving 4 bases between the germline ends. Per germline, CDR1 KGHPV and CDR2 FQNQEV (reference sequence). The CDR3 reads CASSLSPSQNTLYF. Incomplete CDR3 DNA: TGTGCCAGCAGTCTGTCGCCTAGTCAAAACACCTTGTAC. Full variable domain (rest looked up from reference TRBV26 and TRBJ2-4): NSKVIQTPRYLVKGQGQKAKMRCIPEKGHPVVFWYQQNKNNEFKFLINFQNQEVLQQIDMTEKRFSAECPSNSPCSLEIQSSEAGDSALYLCASSLSPSQNTLYFGAGTRLSVL.

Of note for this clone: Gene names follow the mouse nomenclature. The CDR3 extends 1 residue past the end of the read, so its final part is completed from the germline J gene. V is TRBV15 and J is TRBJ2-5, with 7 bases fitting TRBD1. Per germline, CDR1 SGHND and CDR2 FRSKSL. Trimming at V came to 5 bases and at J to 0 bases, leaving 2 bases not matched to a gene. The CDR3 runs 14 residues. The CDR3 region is CASSPGQNQDTQYF. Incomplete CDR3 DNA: TGTGCCAGCAGTCCGGGACAGAACCAAGACACCCAGTAC.

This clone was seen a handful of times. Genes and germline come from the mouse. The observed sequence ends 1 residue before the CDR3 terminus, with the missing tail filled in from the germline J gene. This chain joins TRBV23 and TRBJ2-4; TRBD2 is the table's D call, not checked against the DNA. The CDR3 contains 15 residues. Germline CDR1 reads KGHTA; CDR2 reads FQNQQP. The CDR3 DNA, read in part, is TGCTCCAGCAGTCAGGACTGGGGGGGCGCCGGCACCTTGTAC. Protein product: CSSSQDWGGAGTLY. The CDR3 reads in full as CSSSQDWGGAGTLYF.

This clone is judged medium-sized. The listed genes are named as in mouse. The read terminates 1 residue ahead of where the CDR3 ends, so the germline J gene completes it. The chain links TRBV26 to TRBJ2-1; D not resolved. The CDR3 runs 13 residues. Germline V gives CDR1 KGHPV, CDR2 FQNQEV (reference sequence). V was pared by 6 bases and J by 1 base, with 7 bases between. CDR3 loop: CASRGLNYAEQFF. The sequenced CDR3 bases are TGTGCCAGCAGGGGGTTAAACTATGCTGAGCAGTTC. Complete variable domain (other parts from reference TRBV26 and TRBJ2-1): NSKVIQTPRYLVKGQGQKAKMRCIPEKGHPVVFWYQQNKNNEFKFLINFQNQEVLQQIDMTEKRFSAECPSNSPCSLEIQSSEAGDSALYLCASRGLNYAEQFFGPGTRLTVL.

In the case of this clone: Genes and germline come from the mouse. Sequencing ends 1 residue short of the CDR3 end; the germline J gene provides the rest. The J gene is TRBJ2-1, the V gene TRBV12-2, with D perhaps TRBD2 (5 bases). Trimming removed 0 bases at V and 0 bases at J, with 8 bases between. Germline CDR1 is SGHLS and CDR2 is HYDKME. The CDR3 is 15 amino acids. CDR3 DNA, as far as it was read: TGTGCCAGCTCTCTCTTGGGGTTTAACTATGCTGAGCAGTTC. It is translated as CASSLLGFNYAEQF. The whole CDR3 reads CASSLLGFNYAEQFF. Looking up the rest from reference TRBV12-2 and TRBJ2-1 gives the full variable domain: NSGVVQSPRYIIKGKGERSILKCIPISGHLSVAWYQQTQGQELKFFIQHYDKMERDKGNLPSRFSVQQFDDYHSEMNMSALELEDSAVYFCASSLLGFNYAEQFFGPGTRLTVL.

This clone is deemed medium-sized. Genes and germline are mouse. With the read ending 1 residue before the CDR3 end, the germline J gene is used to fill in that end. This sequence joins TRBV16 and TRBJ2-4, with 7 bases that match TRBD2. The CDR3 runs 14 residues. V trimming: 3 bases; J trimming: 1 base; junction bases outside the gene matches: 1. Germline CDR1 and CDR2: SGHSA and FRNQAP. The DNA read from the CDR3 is TGTGCAAGCAGCTTTGGGACTGGTCAAAACACCTTGTAC. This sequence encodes CASSFGTGQNTLY. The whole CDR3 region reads CASSFGTGQNTLYF.

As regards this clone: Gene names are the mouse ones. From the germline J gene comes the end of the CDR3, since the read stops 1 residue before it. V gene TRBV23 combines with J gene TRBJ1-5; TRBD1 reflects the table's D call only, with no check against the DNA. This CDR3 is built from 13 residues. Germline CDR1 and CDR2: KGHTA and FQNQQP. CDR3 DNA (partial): TGCTCCAGCAGTCCGGGACAGAACCAGGCTCCGCTT. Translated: CSSSPGQNQAPL. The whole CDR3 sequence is CSSSPGQNQAPLF.

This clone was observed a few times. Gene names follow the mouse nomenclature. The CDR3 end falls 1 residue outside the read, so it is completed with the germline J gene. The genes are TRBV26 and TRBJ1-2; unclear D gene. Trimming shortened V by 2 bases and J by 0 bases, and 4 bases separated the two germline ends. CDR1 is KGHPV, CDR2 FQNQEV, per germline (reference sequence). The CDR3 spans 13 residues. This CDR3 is CASSLITNSDYTF. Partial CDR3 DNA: TGTGCCAGCAGTCTGATAACAAACTCCGACTACACC.

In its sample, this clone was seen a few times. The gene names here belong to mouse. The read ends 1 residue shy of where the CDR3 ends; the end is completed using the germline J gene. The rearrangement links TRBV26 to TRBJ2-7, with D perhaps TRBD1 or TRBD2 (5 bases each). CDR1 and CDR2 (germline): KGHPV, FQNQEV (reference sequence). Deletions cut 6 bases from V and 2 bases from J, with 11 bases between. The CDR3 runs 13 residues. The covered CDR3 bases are TGTGCCAGCAGCCGGGACGGGCCCTATGAACAGTAC. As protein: CASSRDGPYEQY. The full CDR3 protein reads CASSRDGPYEQYF.

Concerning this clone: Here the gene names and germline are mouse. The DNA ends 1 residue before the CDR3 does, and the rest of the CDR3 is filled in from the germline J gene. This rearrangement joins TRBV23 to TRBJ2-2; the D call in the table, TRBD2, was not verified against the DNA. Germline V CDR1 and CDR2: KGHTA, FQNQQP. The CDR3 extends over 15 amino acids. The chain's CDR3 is CSSSGDWGATGQLYF. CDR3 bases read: TGCTCCAGCAGTGGGGACTGGGGGGCCACCGGGCAGCTCTAC.

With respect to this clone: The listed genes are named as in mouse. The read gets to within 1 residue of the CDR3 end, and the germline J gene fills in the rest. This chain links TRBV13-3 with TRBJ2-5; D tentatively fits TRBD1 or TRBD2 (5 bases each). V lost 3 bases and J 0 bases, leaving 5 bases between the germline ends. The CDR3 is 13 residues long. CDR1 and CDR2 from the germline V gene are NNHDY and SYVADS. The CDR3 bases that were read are TGTGCCAGCAGTGGGGACAACCAAGACACCCAGTAC. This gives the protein CASSGDNQDTQY. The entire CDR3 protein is CASSGDNQDTQYF.

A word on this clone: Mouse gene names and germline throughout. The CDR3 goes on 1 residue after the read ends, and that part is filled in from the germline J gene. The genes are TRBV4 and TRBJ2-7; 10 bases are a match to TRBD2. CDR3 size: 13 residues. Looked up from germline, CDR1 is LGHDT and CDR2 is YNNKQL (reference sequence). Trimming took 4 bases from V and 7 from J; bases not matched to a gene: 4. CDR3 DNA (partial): TGTGCCAGCAGCTCCGGGACTGGGGTGGAACAGTAC. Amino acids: CASSSGTGVEQY. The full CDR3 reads CASSSGTGVEQYF.

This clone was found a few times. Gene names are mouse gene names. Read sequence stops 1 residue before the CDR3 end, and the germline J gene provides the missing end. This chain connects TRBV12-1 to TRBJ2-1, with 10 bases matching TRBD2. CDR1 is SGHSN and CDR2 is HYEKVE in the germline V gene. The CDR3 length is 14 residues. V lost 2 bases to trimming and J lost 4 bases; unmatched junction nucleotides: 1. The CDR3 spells CASSPTGGYAEQFF. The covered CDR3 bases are TGTGCCAGCTCTCCGACTGGGGGGTATGCTGAGCAGTTC.

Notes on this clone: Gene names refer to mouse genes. CDR3 bases read: TGTGCCAGCAGTCCCGGGACTCTAAACACCTTGTAC. Its translation: CASSPGTLNTLY. In full, the CDR3 is CASSPGTLNTLYF. J is TRBJ2-4 and V is TRBV26, with D possibly being TRBD2 (6 bases). The read ends 1 residue early relative to the CDR3; the germline J gene fills the gap. V shed 4 bases and J shed 5 bases, with 10 bases lying between them. CDR3 size: 13 residues. The germline V gene has CDR1 KGHPV and CDR2 FQNQEV (reference sequence).

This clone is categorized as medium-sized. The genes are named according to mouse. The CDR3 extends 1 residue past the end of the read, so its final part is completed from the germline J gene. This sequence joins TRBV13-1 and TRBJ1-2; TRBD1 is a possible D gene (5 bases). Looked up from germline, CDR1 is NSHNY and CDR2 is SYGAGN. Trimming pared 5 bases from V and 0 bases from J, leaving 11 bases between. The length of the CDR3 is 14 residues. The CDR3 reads CASSLGQSNSDYTF. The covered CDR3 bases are TGTGCCAGCAGCCTCGGACAATCAAACTCCGACTACACC.